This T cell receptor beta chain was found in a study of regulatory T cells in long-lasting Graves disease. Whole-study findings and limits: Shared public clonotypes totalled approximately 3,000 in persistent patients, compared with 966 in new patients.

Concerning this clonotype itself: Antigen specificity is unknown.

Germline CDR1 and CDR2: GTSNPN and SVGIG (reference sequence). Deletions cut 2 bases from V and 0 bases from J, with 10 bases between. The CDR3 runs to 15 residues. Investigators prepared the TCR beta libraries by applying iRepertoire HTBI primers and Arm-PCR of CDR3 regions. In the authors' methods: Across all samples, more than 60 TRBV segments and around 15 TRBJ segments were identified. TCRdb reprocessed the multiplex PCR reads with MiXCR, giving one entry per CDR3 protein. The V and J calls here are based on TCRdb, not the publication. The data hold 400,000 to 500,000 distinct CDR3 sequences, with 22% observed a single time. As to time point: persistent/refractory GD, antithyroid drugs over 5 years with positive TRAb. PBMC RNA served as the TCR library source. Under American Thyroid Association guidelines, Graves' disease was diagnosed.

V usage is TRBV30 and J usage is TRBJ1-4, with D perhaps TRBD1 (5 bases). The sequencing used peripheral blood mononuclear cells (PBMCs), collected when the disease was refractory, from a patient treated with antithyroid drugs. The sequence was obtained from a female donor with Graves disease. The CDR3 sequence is CAWSRGTTTNEKLFF. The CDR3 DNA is TGTGCCTGGAGTAGAGGGACTACAACTAATGAAAAACTGTTTTTT.